This T cell receptor (beta chain) appears in the sequencing data of a study of blood T cells in healthy people across ages. Regarding this clonotype: Its target is not known.

CDR3 length equals 15 residues. V was trimmed by 6 bases and J by 4 bases, leaving 17 bases between them. The second PCR ran about 7 to 12 cycles with a sample-barcoded 5' primer and J-beta primers. TCRdb re-called the 5' RACE reads through MiXCR, storing one row per CDR3 protein. The sample contains hundreds of thousands of distinct CDR3 sequences, under 40% of which appear only once. Study-level points and caveats: More naive CD4+ cells and higher diversity marked long-lived donors relative to aged donors.

Drawing of peripheral blood yielded 7.5 to 10 milliliters from each donor. Sequenced input: blood. The chain links TRBV12-3 or TRBV12-4 to TRBJ2-3; possible D gene TRBD1, 7 bases. This TCR derives from a man between 18 and 29 years old in good health. The CDR3 DNA sequence: TGTGCCAGCAGACGCGGGACAGTCCGCGCAGATACGCAGTATTTT. Amino acids: CASRRGTVRADTQYF.